This TCR beta chain originates from a study of T cells in localized non-small cell lung cancer. A single count supports this clone. Its antigen is still unknown. The CDR3 spans 11 residues. CDR1 SGHAT and CDR2 FQNNGV come from the germline V gene. Between the trimmed V and J ends, which lost 4 bases and 7 bases, there was a span of 4 bases. Points from the study as a whole: Tumor samples were not multi-region, leaving intratumor heterogeneity unexcluded.

The data were produced by immunoSEQ multiplex PCR, yet TCRdb's version contains in-frame clones alone and is incomplete. The table has over 70,000 clones, roughly 88% seen once. This material consisted of PBMCs, taken before any cancer treatment. The chain uses TRBV11-2 and TRBJ2-2; D unclear. This TCR was sampled from a woman aged 40-70 years with stage II squamous cell lung carcinoma. In nucleotides, the CDR3 is TGTGCCAGCAGCTCATACGGGGAGCTGTTTTTT. Amino acid sequence: CASSSYGELFF.